This T cell receptor beta chain originates from a study of CD8+CD57+ T cells in acquired aplastic anemia. Across the study: Recorded DNA amounts for sorted CD4+ and CD8+ cells had an average of 3.2 ug.

General observations from the study: Simpson's diversity of CD8+ cells was not significantly different in patients compared with controls. Patients shared twenty-nine CD8+ CDR3 sequences with controls.

Genomic DNA, serving as template, underwent TCR beta VDJ and CDR3 profiling. Via MiXCR, TCRdb re-called the reads, giving one row per CDR3 protein. The table has 310,000 or so distinct CDR3 sequences, approximately 58% seen once. This clonotype has a handful of counts. Its antigen is currently unknown. This CDR3 has 14 amino acids. Trimming removed 4 bases from V and 3 bases from J, with 16 bases in between. Germline loops: CDR1 SQVTM, CDR2 ANQGSEA. Individuals selected for sequencing had exhibited CD8+CD57+ cell expansion on flow cytometry. Each patient gave a blood sample that was collected before any therapy had been received.

The sequenced material came from sorted CD4+, CD8+, or CD8+CD57+ T cells (not recorded which) from PBMCs. The rearrangement links TRBV29-1 to TRBJ2-7, with a tentative D call TRBD2 (5 bases). This receptor was taken from a human donor with aplastic anemia. The CDR3 region is CSVAREKPLYEQYF. The CDR3, as DNA: TGCAGCGTTGCGAGGGAAAAACCACTCTACGAGCAGTACTTC.